This T cell receptor beta chain originates from a study of blood T cell repertoires in COVID-19. Study in general: T cells, B-cell-depleted T cells, or PBMCs provided the cDNA or gDNA that served as material.

Patients at the Seattle site were enrolled during active infection and followed longitudinally. CDR3 length: 16 residues. Trimming cost V 4 bases and J 4 bases; bases outside gene matches: 9. Germline V gives CDR1 LNHDA, CDR2 SQIVND (reference sequence). Original data processing: Reference gene primer amplification gave estimated nucleated cell counts. Libraries were prepared by immunoSEQ multiplex PCR; TCRdb keeps only in-frame clonotypes and omits some of them. That table is the source of V, J and clone size, and D and trimming were worked out from the DNA. The profile shows over 150,000 clones, around 83% of them singletons.

The source of this sequence is a woman aged 55-69 years with COVID-19, enrolled during active disease. Sequenced input: peripheral blood. The J gene is TRBJ1-5, the V gene TRBV19; 8 nucleotides match TRBD1. Here the CDR3 reads CASSTPQGGGNQPQHF. CDR3 nucleotide sequence: TGTGCCAGTAGTACGCCACAGGGGGGAGGTAATCAGCCCCAGCATTTT.